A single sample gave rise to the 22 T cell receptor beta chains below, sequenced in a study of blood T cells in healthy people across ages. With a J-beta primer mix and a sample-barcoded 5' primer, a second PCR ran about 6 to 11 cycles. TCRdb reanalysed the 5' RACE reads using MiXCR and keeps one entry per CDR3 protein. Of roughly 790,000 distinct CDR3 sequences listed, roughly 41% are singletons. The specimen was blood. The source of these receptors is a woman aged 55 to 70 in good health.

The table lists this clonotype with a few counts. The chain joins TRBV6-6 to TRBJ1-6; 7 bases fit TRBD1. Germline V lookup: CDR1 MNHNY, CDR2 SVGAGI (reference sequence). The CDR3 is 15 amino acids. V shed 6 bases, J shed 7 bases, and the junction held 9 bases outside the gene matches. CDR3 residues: CASSPTRQGNSPLHF. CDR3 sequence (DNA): TGTGCCAGCAGCCCTACCCGACAGGGAAATTCACCCCTCCACTTT.

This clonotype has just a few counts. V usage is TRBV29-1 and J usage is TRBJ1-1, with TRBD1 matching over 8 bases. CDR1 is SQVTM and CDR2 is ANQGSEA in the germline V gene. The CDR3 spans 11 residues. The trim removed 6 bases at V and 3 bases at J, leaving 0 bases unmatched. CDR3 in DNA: TGCAGCGTACAGGGGGACACTGAAGCTTTCTTT. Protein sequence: CSVQGDTEAFF.

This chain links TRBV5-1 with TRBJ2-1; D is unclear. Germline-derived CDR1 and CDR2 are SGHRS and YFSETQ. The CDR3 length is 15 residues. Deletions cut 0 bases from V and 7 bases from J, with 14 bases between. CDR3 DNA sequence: TGCGCCAGCAGCTTGGCCCTCTCTGCTTCGAATGAGCAGTTCTTC. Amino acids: CASSLALSASNEQFF.

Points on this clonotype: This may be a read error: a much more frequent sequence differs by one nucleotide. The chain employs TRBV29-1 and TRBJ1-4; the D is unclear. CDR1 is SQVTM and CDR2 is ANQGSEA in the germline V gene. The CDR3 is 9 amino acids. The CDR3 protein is CGVGEKLFF. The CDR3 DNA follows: TGCGGCGTTGGTGAAAAACTGTTTTTT.

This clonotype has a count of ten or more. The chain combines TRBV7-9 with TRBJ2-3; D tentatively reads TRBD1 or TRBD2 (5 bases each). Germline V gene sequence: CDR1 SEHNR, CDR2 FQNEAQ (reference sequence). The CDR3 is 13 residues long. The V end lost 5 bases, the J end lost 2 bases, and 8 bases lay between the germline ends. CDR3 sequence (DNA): TGTGCCAGCAGCCCCGGGGCCACAGATACGCAGTATTTT. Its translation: CASSPGATDTQYF.

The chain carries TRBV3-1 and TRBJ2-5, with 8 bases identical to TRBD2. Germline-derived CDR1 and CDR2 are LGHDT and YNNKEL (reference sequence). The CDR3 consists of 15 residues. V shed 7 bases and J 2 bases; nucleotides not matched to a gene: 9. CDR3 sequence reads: CASTKTGTRQETQYF. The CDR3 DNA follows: TGTGCCAGCACAAAAACCGGGACTAGGCAAGAGACCCAGTACTTC.

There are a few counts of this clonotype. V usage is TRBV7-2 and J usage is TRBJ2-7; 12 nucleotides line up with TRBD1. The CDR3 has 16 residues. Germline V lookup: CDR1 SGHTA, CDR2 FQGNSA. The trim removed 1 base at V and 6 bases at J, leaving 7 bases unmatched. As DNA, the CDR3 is TGTGCCAGCAGCTTAGGGTTCCGGGACAGGGGGCTCGAGCAGTACTTC. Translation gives CASSLGFRDRGLEQYF.

The CDR3 is CASSLASGNSYNSPLHF. CDR3 nucleotides: TGTGCCAGCAGCTTAGCGTCAGGCAACTCCTATAATTCACCCCTCCACTTT. J is TRBJ1-6 and V is TRBV7-2; D gene uncertain. V lost 0 bases, J lost 0 bases, and 9 bases lay in between. The CDR3 sequence is 17 residues long. Germline values: CDR1 SGHTA, CDR2 FQGNSA.

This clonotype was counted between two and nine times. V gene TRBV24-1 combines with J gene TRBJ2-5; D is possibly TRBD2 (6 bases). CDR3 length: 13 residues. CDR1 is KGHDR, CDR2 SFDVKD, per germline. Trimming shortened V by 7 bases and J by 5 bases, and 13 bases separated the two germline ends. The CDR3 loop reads CATSGQAGETQYF. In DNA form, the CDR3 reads TGTGCCACCAGCGGGCAGGCGGGGGAGACCCAGTACTTC.

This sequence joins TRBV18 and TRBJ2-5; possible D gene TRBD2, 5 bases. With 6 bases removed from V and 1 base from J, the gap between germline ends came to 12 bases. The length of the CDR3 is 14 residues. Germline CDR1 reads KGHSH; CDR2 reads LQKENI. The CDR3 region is CASSAAGIQETQYF. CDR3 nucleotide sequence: TGTGCCAGCTCGGCAGCCGGGATCCAAGAGACCCAGTACTTC.

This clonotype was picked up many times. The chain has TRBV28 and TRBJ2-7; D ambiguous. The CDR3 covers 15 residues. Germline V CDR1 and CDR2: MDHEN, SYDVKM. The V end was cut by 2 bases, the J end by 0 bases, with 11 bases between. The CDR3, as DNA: TGTGCCAGCAGTTTACCAGCCCAAAGCTCCTACGAGCAGTACTTC. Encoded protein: CASSLPAQSSYEQYF.

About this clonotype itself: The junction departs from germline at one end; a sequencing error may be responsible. The CDR3 spells CVSSPAGLENGYTF. In DNA, the CDR3 is TGTGTCAGCAGCCCCGCGGGGTTGGAGAATGGCTACACCTTC. The chain has TRBV12-3 or TRBV12-4 and TRBJ1-2; D is uncertain. The CDR3 is 14 residues long.

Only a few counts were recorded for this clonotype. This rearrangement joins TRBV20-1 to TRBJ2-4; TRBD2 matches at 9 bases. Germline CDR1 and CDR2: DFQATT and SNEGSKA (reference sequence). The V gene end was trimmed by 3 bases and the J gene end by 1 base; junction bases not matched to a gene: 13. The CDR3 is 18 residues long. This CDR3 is CSASGREGPVGAKNIQYF. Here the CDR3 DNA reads TGCAGTGCTAGTGGGCGGGAGGGCCCGGTTGGCGCCAAAAACATTCAGTACTTC.

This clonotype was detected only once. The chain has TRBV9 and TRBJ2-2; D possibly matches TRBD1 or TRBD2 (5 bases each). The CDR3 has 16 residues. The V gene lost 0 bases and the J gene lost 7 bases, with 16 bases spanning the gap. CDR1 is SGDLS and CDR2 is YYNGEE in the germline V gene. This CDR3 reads CASSVGFGGLNGELFF. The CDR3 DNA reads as TGTGCCAGCAGCGTAGGGTTTGGGGGTTTGAACGGGGAGCTGTTTTTT. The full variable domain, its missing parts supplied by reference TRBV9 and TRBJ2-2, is DSGVTQTPKHLITATGQRVTLRCSPRSGDLSVYWYQQSLDQGLQFLIQYYNGEERAKGNILERFSAQQFPDLHSELNLSSLELGDSALYFCASSVGFGGLNGELFFGEGSRLTVL.

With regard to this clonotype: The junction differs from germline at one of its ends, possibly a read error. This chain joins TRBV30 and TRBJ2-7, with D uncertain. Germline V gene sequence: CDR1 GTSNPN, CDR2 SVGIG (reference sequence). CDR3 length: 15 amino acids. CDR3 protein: CAWGVGLPGSYEQYF. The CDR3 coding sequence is TGTGCCTGGGGTGTAGGATTACCCGGCTCCTACGAGCAGTACTTC.

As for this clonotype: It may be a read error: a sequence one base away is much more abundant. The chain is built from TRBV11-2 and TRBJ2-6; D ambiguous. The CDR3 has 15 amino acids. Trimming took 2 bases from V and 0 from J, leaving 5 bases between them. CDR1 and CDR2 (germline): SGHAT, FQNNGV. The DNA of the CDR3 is TGTGCCAGCAGCTTATCCCGCTCTGGGGCCAACGTCCTGACTTTC. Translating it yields CASSLSRSGANVLTF.

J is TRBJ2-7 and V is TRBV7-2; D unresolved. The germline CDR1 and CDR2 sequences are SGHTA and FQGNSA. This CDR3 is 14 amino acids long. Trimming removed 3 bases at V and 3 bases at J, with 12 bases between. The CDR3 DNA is TGTGCCAGCAGCTTCGATACATCTGTCTACGAGCAGTACTTC. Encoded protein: CASSFDTSVYEQYF.

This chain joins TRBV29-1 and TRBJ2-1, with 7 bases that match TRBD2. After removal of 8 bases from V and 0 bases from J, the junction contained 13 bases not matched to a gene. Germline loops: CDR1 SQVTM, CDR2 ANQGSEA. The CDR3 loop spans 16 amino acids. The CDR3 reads CSMSGGSTSSYNEQFF. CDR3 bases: TGCAGCATGTCGGGGGGTTCGACGAGCTCCTACAATGAGCAGTTCTTC.

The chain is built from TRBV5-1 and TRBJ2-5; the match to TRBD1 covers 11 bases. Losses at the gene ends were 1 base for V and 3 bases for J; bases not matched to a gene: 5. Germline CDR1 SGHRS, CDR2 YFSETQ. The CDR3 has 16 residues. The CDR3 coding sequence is TGCGCCAGCAGCTTGTCGCCGGGACAGGGGGAAGAGACCCAGTACTTC. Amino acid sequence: CASSLSPGQGEETQYF.

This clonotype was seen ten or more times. The CDR3 nucleotides are TGCAGCGTCGTCTCACTCGGGACAGTCTCCTACAATGAGCAGTTCTTC. Its translation: CSVVSLGTVSYNEQFF. The chain uses TRBV29-1 and TRBJ2-1; 7 nucleotides align to TRBD1. The CDR3 spans 16 residues. Trimming removed 6 bases from V and 0 bases from J; junction bases left unmatched: 11. Germline CDR1 SQVTM, CDR2 ANQGSEA.

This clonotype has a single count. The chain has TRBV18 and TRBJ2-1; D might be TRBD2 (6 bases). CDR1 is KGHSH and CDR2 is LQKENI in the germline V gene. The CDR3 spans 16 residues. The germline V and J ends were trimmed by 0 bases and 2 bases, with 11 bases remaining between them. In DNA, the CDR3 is TGTGCCAGCTCACCACCGCAACGGGGGACCTACAATGAGCAGTTCTTC. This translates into CASSPPQRGTYNEQFF.

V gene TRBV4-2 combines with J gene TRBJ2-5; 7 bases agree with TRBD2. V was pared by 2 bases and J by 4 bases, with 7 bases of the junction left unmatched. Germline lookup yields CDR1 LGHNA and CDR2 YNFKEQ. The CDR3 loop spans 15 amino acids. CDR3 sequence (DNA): TGTGCCAGCAGCCAATCTCCTAGCGGAGGAGAGACCCAGTACTTC. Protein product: CASSQSPSGGETQYF.